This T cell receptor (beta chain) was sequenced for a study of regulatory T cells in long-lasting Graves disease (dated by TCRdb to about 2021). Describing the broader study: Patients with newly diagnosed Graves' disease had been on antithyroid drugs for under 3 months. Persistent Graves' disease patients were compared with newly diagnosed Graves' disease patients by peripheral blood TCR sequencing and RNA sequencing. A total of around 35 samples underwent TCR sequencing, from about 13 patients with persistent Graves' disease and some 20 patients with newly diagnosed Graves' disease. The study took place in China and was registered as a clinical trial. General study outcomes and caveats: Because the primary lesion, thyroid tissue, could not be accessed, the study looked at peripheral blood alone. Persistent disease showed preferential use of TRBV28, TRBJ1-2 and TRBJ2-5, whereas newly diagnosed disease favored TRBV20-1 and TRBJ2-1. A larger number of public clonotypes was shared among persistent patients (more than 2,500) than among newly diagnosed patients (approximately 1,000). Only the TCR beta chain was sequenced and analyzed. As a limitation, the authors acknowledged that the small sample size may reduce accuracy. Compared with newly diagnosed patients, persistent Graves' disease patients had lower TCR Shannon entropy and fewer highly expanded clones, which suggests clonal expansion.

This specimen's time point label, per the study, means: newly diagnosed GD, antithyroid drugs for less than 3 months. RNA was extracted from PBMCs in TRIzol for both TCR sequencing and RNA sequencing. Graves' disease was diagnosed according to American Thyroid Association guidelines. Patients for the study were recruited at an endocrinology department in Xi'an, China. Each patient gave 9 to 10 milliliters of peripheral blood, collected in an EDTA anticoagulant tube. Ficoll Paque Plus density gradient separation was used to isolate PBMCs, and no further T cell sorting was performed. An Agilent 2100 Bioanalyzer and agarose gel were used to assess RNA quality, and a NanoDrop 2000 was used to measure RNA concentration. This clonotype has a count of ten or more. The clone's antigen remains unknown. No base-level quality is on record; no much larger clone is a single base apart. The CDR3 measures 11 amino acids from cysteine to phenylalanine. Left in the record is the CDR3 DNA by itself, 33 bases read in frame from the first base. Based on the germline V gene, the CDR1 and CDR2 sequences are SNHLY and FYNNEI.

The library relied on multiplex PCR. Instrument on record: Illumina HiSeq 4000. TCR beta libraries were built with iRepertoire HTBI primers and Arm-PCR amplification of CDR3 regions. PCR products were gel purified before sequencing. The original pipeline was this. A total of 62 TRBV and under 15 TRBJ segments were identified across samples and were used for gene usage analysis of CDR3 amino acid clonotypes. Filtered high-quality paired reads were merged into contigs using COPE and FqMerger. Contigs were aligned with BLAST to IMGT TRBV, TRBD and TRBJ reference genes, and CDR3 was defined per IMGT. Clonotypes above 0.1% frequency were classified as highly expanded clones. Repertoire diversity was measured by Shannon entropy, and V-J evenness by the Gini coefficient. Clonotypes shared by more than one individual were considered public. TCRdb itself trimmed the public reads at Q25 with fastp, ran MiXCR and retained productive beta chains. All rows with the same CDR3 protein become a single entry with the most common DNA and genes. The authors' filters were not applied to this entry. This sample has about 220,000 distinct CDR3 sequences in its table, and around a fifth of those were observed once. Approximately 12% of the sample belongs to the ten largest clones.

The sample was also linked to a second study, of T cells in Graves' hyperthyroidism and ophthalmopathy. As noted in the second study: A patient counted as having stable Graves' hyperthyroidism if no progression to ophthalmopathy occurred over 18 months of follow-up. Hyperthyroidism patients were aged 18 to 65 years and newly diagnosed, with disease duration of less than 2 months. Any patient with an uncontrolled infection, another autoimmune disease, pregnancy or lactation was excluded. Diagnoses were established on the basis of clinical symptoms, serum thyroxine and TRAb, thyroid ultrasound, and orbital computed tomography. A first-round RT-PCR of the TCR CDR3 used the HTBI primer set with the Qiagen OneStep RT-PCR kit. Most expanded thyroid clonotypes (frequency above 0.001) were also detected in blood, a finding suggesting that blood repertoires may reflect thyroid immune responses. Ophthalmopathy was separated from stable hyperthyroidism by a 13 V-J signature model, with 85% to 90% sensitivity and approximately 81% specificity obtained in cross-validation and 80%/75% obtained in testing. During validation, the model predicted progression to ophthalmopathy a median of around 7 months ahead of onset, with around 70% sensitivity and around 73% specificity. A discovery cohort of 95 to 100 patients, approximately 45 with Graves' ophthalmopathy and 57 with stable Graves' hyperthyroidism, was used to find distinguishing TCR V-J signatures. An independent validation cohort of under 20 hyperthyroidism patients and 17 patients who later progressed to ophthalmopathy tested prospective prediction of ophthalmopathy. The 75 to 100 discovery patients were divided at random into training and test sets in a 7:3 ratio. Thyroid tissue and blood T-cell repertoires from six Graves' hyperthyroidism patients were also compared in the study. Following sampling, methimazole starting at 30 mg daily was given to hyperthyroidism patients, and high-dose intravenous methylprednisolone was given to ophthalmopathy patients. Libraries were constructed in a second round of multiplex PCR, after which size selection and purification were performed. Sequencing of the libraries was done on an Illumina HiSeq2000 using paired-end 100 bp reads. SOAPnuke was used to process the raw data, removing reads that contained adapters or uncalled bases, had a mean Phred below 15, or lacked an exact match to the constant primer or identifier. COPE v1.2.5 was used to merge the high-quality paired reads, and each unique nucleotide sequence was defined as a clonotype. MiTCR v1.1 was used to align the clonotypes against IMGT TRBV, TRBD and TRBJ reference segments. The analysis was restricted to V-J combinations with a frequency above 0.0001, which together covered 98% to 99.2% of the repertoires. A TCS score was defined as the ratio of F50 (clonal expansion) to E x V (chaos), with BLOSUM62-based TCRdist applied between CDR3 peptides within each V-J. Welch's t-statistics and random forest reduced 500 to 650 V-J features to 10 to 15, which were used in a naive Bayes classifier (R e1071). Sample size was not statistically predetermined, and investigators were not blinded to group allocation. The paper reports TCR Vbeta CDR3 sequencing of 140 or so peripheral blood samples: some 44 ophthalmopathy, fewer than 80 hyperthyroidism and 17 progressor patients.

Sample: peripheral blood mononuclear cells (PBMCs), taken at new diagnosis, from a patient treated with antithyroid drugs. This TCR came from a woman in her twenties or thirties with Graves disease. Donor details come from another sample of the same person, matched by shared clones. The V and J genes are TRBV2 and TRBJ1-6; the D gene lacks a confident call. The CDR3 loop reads CATNNNSPLHF. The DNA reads TGTGCGACCAACAATAATTCACCCCTCCACTTT.